The entry below describes one T cell receptor (beta chain). The sample belongs to a study of blood T cell repertoires in COVID-19. Germline V gives CDR1 MDHEN, CDR2 SYDVKM. V lost 7 bases and J lost 5, with 8 bases in between. This CDR3 has 11 amino acids. Per the study methods: Scientists estimated how many nucleated cells there were by amplifying reference gene primers. Here immunoSEQ multiplex PCR was the method, and the copy in TCRdb shows in-frame clones only, minus some. That table furnishes V, J and clone size, whereas the DNA furnished D and trimming. Of 250,000 or so clones listed, around 82% are singletons. Cohorts were based on clinical histories the participants reported. During the 2 weeks before they entered the study, exposed participants had met someone with a PCR-confirmed or clinician-diagnosed COVID-19 case.

Material for sequencing was PBMCs or T cells enriched from blood (not recorded which). The receptor was isolated from a middle-aged woman who had been exposed to COVID-19. The rearrangement uses TRBV28 and TRBJ1-1, with unresolved D. CDR3 protein: CASTYMTEAFF. DNA for the CDR3: TGTGCCAGCACGTATATGACTGAAGCTTTCTTT.